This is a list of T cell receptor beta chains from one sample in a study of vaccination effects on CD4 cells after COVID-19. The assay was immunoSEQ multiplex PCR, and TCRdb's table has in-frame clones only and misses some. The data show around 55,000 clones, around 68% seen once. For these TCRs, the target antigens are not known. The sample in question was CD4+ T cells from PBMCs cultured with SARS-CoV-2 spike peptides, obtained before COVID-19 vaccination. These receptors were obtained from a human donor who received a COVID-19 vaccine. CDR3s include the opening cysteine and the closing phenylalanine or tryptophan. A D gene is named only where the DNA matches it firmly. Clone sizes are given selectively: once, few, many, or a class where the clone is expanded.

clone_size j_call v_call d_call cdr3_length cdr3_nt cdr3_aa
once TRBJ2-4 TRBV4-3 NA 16 TGCGCCAGCAGCCAAGTAGGAGGGGGTGGCAAAAACATTCAGTACTTC CASSQVGGGGKNIQYF
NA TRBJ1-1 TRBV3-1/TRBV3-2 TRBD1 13 TGTGCCAGCAGCCGGACAGGCAACCATCCGGCTTTCTTT CASSRTGNHPAFF
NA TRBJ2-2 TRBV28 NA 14 TGTGCCAGCAGTTGGATAGCGAGTCCCGGGGAGCTGTTTTTT CASSWIASPGELFF
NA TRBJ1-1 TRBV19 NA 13 TGTGCCAGTAGTATCGCCCAGTACACTGAAGCTTTCTTT CASSIAQYTEAFF
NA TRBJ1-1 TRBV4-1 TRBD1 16 TGCGCCAGCAGCCAAGGCGCGACAGGGAGATCCACTGAAGCTTTCTTT CASSQGATGRSTEAFF
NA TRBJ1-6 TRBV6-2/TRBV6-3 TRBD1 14 TGTGCCAGCAGTTACTCGACAGGGAGTTCACCCCTCCACTTT CASSYSTGSSPLHF
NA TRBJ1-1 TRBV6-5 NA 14 TGTGCCAGCAGTCTTCCGGACCGGAACACTGAAGCTTTCTTT CASSLPDRNTEAFF
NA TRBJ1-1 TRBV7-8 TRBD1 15 TGTGCCAGCAGAGTTCGGACAGGGGTGGACACTGAAGCTTTCTTT CASRVRTGVDTEAFF
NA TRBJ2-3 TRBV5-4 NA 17 TGTGCCAGCAGCTTGGCCTCAGGGGGGGCCGTCACAGATACGCAGTATTTT CASSLASGGAVTDTQYF
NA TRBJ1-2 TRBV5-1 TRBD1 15 TGCGCCAGCAGCCCTGGGACAGGAGGGAACTATGGCTACACCTTC CASSPGTGGNYGYTF
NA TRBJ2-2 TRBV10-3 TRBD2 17 TGTGCCATCAGAAAATCCGGGACTAGCGGGTTTGGCGGGGAGCTGTTTTTT CAIRKSGTSGFGGELFF
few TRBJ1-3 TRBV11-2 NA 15 TGTGCCAGCAGCAAAGGGGGGAAGGCTGGAAACACCATATATTTT CASSKGGKAGNTIYF
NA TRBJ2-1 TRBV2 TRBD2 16 TGTGCCAGCAGTATCTTTGGGACTAGCGTCAGCAATGAGCAGTTCTTC CASSIFGTSVSNEQFF
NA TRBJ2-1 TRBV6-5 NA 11 TGTGCCAGCAGTTACTCCCGGGAGCAGTTCTTC CASSYSREQFF
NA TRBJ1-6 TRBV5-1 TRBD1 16 TGCGCCAGCAGCTTGGTTTTGGACAGGGGGAATTCACCCCTCCACTTT CASSLVLDRGNSPLHF
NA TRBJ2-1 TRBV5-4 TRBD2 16 TGTGCCAGCAGCTTGGGGGCAGCGGGGGGGCGGGATGAGCAGTTCTTC CASSLGAAGGRDEQFF
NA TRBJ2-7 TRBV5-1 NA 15 TGCGCCAGCAGCTTGGGGGCTATCGGTGCTTGGGAGCAGTACTTC CASSLGAIGAWEQYF
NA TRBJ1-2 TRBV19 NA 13 TGTGCCAGTAGTAGGGGGGCCAACTATGGCTACACCTTC CASSRGANYGYTF
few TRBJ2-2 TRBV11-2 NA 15 TGTGCCAGCAGCTCCCAACAGGGGAACACCGGGGAGCTGTTTTTT CASSSQQGNTGELFF
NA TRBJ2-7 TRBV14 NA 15 TGTGCCAGCAGCCAAGAAGGCCAAACACTCTACGAGCAGTACTTC CASSQEGQTLYEQYF
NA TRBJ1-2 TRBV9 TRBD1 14 TGTGCCAGCAGCGTAGGACAGGGTGACGGAGGCTACACCTTC CASSVGQGDGGYTF
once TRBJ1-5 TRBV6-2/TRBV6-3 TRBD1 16 TGTGCCAGCAGTCAGTCAGGGACAGGCGGAAATCAGCCCCAGCATTTT CASSQSGTGGNQPQHF
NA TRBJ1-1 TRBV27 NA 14 TGTGCCAGCAGTCCCGACCCGACAGTGTTTGAAGCTTTCTTT CASSPDPTVFEAFF
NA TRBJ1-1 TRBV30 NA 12 TGTGCCTGGAGGCCGACCGGGACGGCAGCTTTCTTT CAWRPTGTAAFF
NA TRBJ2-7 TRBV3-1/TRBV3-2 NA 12 TGTGCCAGCAGCTTGCGATCCTACGAGCAGTACTTC CASSLRSYEQYF
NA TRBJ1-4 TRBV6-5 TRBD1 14 TGTGCCAGCAGGGATACAGGGGGGAATGAAAAACTGTTTTTT CASRDTGGNEKLFF
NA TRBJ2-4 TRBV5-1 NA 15 TGCGCCAGCAGCTTGGGGACCCCGGGAGTGGACATTCAGTACTTC CASSLGTPGVDIQYF
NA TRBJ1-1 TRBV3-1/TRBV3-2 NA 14 TGTGCCAGCAGCCAAGTTGGGGGGATGGCTGAAGCTTTCTTT CASSQVGGMAEAFF
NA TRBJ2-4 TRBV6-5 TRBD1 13 TGTGCCAGCAGTTACTTACAGGGGAACATTCAGTACTTC CASSYLQGNIQYF
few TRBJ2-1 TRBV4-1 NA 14 TGCGCCAGCAGCCAAGGAGTGAGGGGAGTTGAGGAGTTCTTC CASSQGVRGVEEFF
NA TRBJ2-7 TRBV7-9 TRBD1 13 TGTGCCAGCAGCCGGGACAGGTCCTACGAGCAGTACTTC CASSRDRSYEQYF
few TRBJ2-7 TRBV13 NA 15 TGTGCCAGCAGCTCACAGGGTAGGGCCTCCTACGAGCAGTACTTC CASSSQGRASYEQYF
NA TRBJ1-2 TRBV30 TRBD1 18 TGTGCCTGGAGTTACCCCGTTCCAGGGACAGGGGTCCCATGGGGCTACACCTTC CAWSYPVPGTGVPWGYTF
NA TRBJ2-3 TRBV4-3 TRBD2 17 TGCGCCAGCAGCCAAGATCGGAGCGGGGGAGGGGCAGATACGCAGTATTTT CASSQDRSGGGADTQYF
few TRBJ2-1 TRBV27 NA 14 TGTGCCAGCAGACCCTGGGGGCAGGGCTATGAGCAGTTCTTC CASRPWGQGYEQFF
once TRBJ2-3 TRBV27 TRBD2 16 TGTGCCAGCAGACGACTAGCGGGGGCCCCTGCAGATACGCAGTATTTT CASRRLAGAPADTQYF
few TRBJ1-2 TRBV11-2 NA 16 TGTGCCAGCAGCCCCCTCCTGGGGAGACGTGCCTATGGCTACACCTTC CASSPLLGRRAYGYTF
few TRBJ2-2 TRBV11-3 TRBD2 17 TGTGCCAGCAGCAAAAGGATGCTAGCGGGAGTACCCGGGGAGCTGTTTTTT CASSKRMLAGVPGELFF
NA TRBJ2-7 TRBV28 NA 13 TGTGCCAGCATCGTGGCTCCGGGGTACGAGCAGTACTTC CASIVAPGYEQYF
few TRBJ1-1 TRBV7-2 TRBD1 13 TGTGCCAGCAGCTTAGGCGGGGACAGAAGAGCTTTCTTT CASSLGGDRRAFF
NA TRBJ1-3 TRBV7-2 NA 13 TGTGCCAGCAGCCAGGATGGGGGAAACACCATATATTTT CASSQDGGNTIYF
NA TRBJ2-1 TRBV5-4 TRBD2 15 TGTGCCAGCAGCTTGTCGGGGGGGGGTTACAATGAGCAGTTCTTC CASSLSGGGYNEQFF
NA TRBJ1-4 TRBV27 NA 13 TGTGCCAGCCGTCGAGGGTCTGGCGAAAAACTGTTTTTT CASRRGSGEKLFF
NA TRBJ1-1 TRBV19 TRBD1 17 TGTGCCAGTAGGGAAACCGGGACAGGGGGCATGAACACTGAAGCTTTCTTT CASRETGTGGMNTEAFF
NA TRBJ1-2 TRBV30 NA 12 TGTGCCTGGAGGGGCAGAAGATACGGCTACACCTTC CAWRGRRYGYTF
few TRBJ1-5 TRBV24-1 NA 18 TGTGCCACCTTAGGGAGACAGGCGCCGCCTTATAGCAATCAGCCCCAGCATTTT CATLGRQAPPYSNQPQHF
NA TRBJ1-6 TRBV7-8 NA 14 TGTGCCAGCAGCTTAGCTGACCGAGGTTCACCCCTCCACTTT CASSLADRGSPLHF
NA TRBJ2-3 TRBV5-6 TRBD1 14 TGTGCCAGCACCCTACAGGGGGCCCCAGATACGCAGTATTTT CASTLQGAPDTQYF
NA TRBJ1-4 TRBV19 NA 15 TGTGCCAGTAGACCATCCGGGGAGTCTAATGAAAAACTGTTTTTT CASRPSGESNEKLFF
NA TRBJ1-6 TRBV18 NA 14 TGTGCCAGCTCCCCCGGGACCCAGAATTCACCCCTCCACTTT CASSPGTQNSPLHF
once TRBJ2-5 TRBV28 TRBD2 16 TGTGCCAGCAGTTTAGGATTCGAGCGGGGGTGGGAGACCCAGTACTTC CASSLGFERGWETQYF